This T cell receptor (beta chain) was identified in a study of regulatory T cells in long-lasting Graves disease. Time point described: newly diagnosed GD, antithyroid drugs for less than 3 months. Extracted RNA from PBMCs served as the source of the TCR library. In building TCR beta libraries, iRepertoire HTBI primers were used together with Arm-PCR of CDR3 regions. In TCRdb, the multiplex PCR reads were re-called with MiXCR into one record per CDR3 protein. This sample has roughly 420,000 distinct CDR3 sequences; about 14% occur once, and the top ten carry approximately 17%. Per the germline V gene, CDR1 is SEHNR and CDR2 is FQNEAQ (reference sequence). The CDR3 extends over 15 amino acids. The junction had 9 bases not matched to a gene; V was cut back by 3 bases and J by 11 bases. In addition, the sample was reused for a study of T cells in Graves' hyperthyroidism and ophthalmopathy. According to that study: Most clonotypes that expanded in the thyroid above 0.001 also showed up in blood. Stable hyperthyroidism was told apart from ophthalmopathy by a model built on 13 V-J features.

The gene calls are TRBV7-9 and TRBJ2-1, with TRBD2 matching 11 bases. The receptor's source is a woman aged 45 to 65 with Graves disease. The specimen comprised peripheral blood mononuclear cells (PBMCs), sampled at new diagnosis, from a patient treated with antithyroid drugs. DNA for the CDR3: TGTGCCAGCAGCTTCGGAACTAGCGGGAGCAGACAGCAGTTCTTC. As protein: CASSFGTSGSRQQFF.